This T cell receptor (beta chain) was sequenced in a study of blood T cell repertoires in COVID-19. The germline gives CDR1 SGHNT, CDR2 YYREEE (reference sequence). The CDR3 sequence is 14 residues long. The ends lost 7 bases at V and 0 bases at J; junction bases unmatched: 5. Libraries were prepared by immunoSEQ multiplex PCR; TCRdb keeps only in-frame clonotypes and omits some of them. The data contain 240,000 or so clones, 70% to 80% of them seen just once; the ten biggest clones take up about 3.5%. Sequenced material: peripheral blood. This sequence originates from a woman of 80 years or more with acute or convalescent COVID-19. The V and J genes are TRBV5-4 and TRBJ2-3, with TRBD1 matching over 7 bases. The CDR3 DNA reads TGTGCCAGCGTTGACAGGGAGAGCACAGATACGCAGTATTTT. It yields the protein CASVDRESTDTQYF.